This entry lists 26 T cell receptor beta chains sequenced from one sample in a study of T cell repertoires in cytomegalovirus infection. TCRdb fed the reads into MiXCR, producing one record per CDR3 protein. The sample contains about 740,000 distinct CDR3 sequences, 35% of which appear only once. The specimen was PBMCs. Receptors originate from a human donor in good health (CMV status not recorded). Some clones in this sample may be carry-over from other donors' samples.

There are a few counts of this clonotype. The J gene is TRBJ1-2, the V gene TRBV28, with 10 positions matching TRBD1. There are 16 residues in the CDR3. The V gene end was trimmed by 6 bases and the J gene end by 8 bases; junction bases not matched to a gene: 15. Germline CDR1 MDHEN, CDR2 SYDVKM. The CDR3 DNA sequence: TGTGCCAGCAGCCTACCATATCGACAGGGGGCATGGGGCTACACCTTC. This codes for CASSLPYRQGAWGYTF.

The chain links TRBV11-2 to TRBJ1-1, with D possibly TRBD1 on 6 matching bases. V lost 0 bases and J lost 3, with 11 bases in between. The germline V gene has CDR1 SGHAT and CDR2 FQNNGV. The CDR3 extends over 15 amino acids. The CDR3 region is CASSLDPGVYTEAFF. The CDR3 DNA follows: TGTGCCAGCAGCTTAGATCCAGGGGTATACACTGAAGCTTTCTTT.

The chain combines TRBV11-1 with TRBJ2-3; 9 nucleotides line up with TRBD1. Germline CDR1 is SGHAT and CDR2 is FQDESV (reference sequence). V lost 5 bases to trimming and J lost 2 bases; unmatched junction nucleotides: 5. The CDR3 is 15 amino acids. CDR3 amino acids: CASSRQGEVTDTQYF. The CDR3 DNA sequence: TGTGCCAGCAGCAGACAGGGGGAGGTCACAGATACGCAGTATTTT.

V is TRBV9 and J is TRBJ2-1, with D possibly matching TRBD2 (6 bases). The CDR3 has 15 residues. V was shortened by 0 bases and J by 5 bases, with 12 bases between the two germline ends. The germline CDR1 and CDR2 sequences are SGDLS and YYNGEE. The CDR3 DNA reads TGTGCCAGCAGCGTAGCTACGACTAGGGACAATGAGCAGTTCTTC. Encoded protein: CASSVATTRDNEQFF.

In this sample, this clonotype turned up a few times. The rearrangement uses TRBV6-5 and TRBJ1-6; no definite D call. The V gene's germline CDR1 is MNHEY and CDR2 SVGAGI. There are 17 residues in the CDR3. Trimming left V 6 bases short and J 0 bases short, with 15 bases between. The DNA for the CDR3 is TGTGCCAGCAGGCCAGTTTTTACCAGCTCCTATAATTCACCCCTCCACTTT. Its translation is CASRPVFTSSYNSPLHF.

The chain uses TRBV20-1 and TRBJ1-1; 7 bases match TRBD1. The CDR3 spans 12 residues. Trimming cost V 5 bases and J 4 bases; bases outside gene matches: 4. Germline V gene lookup returns CDR1 DFQATT and CDR2 SNEGSKA (reference sequence). CDR3 sequence: CSAAQGFTEAFF. The DNA for the CDR3 is TGCAGTGCTGCACAGGGGTTCACTGAAGCTTTCTTT.

This clonotype came up a few times. The chain recombines TRBV28 with TRBJ1-5; a possible D gene is TRBD1 (5 bases). CDR1 and CDR2 (germline): MDHEN, SYDVKM. Between the trimmed V and J ends, which lost 8 bases and 3 bases, there was a span of 17 bases. The CDR3 is made up of 15 amino acids. The CDR3 DNA reads as TGTGCCAGCGGCACCGGGACGCCTTACAATCAGCCCCAGCATTTT. Encoded protein: CASGTGTPYNQPQHF.

This clonotype has at least ten counts. A junction boundary mismatches the germline segment, possibly from a read error. The V gene is TRBV7-2, the J gene TRBJ2-7, with no clear D. This CDR3 is 12 amino acids long. The germline V gene encodes CDR1 SGHTA and CDR2 FQGNSA. CDR3 nucleotides: TGCGCCAGCAGCCCATCGGGTTACGAGCAGTACTTC. Translating gives CASSPSGYEQYF.

The rearrangement uses TRBV12-3 or TRBV12-4 and TRBJ1-4; 7 bases are shared with TRBD1. The CDR3 is made up of 16 amino acids. V lost 4 bases, J lost 2 bases, and 7 bases stayed unmatched. DNA of the CDR3: TGTGCCAGCAGTTCAAATTTGGGACAGACTAATGAAAAACTGTTTTTT. Encoded protein: CASSSNLGQTNEKLFF.

This clonotype was counted only a few times. The gene calls are TRBV12-3 or TRBV12-4 and TRBJ1-5; D may be TRBD1 (5 bases). The CDR3 length is 16 residues. V lost 4 bases and J lost 2, with 15 bases in between. CDR3 protein: CASSSRGGEGNQPQHF. The DNA of the CDR3 is TGTGCCAGCAGTTCCCGGGGAGGGGAGGGCAATCAGCCCCAGCATTTT.

The genes are TRBV28 and TRBJ2-7; D remains ambiguous. Per the germline V gene, CDR1 is MDHEN and CDR2 is SYDVKM. The germline V and J ends were trimmed by 3 bases and 0 bases, with 12 bases remaining between them. The CDR3 is made up of 15 amino acids. The CDR3 loop reads CASSFSRISSYEQYF. DNA for the CDR3: TGTGCCAGCAGTTTTAGTAGAATAAGCTCCTACGAGCAGTACTTC.

J is TRBJ2-7 and V is TRBV7-3, with 9 nucleotides matching TRBD2. Trimming removed 5 bases from V and 6 bases from J; junction bases left unmatched: 2. Germline CDR1 reads SGHTA; CDR2 reads FQGTGA. This CDR3 is built from 12 residues. The CDR3 region is CASSPTSGEQYF. CDR3 DNA: TGTGCCAGCAGCCCGACTAGCGGCGAGCAGTACTTC.

The chain links TRBV19 to TRBJ2-5; TRBD2 matches 10 bases. Germline lookup yields CDR1 LNHDA and CDR2 SQIVND (reference sequence). Trimming at V came to 4 bases and at J to 5 bases, leaving 10 bases not matched to a gene. The CDR3 totals 16 residues. CDR3 nucleotide sequence: TGTGCCAGTAGTAGCCGACTAGCGGGTTTTGCGGAGACCCAGTACTTC. Its protein is CASSSRLAGFAETQYF.

As for this clonotype: A much larger clonotype is one base distant, so this may be a read error. This sequence joins TRBV27 and TRBJ2-7; TRBD2 agrees at 9 bases. From germline, CDR1 is MNHEY and CDR2 SMNVEV (reference sequence). The CDR3 length is 15 residues. CDR3 nucleotide sequence: TGTGCCCGCAGACGAACAGCGGGAGGCTCCTACGAGCAGTACTTC. It is translated as CARRRTAGGSYEQYF.

The chain joins TRBV14 to TRBJ2-1; a weak D match, TRBD2 (5 bases). The CDR3 is made up of 16 amino acids. Trimming took off 5 bases at V and 2 bases at J, with 16 bases between the two ends. Germline CDR1 SGHDN, CDR2 FVKESK. The CDR3 sequence: CASSVVGEWPYNEQFF. In DNA form, the CDR3 reads TGTGCCAGCAGCGTCGTCGGGGAGTGGCCCTACAATGAGCAGTTCTTC.

This rearrangement joins TRBV6-8 to TRBJ1-6, with D unclear. The CDR3 spans 14 residues. Trimming pared 0 bases from V and 10 bases from J, leaving 10 bases between. In germline, CDR1 is MNHGY, CDR2 SAAAGT. In DNA, the CDR3 is TGTGCCAGCAGTTACTCTAGGGAAACCTCACCCCTCCACTTT. Encoded protein: CASSYSRETSPLHF.

V gene TRBV6-1 combines with J gene TRBJ1-5, with TRBD1 identical over 10 bases. The CDR3 length is 13 residues. Germline CDR1 MNHNS, CDR2 SASEGT. The V and J ends lost 0 bases and 14 bases, in that order; junction bases with no gene match: 4. This chain's CDR3 is CASSEALGTGEHF. The CDR3 DNA sequence: TGTGCCAGCAGTGAAGCGTTGGGGACAGGGGAGCATTTT.

This clonotype occurred a few times. V is TRBV28 and J is TRBJ1-6, with 10 bases fitting TRBD1. The CDR3 sequence is 16 residues long. From germline, CDR1 is MDHEN and CDR2 SYDVKM. Losses at the gene ends were 7 bases for V and 5 bases for J; bases not matched to a gene: 8. CDR3 nucleotide sequence: TGTGCCAGCAAAAAAGGGGGGACAGGGGATAATTCACCCCTCCACTTT. Protein: CASKKGGTGDNSPLHF.

The rearrangement uses TRBV4-1 and TRBJ2-7; no definite D call. From germline, CDR1 is MGHRA and CDR2 YSYEKL. V gave up 3 bases and J gave up 2 bases, with 11 bases separating them. This CDR3 spans 14 amino acids. CDR3 region: CASSQPSDTYEQYF. The CDR3 coding sequence is TGCGCCAGCAGCCAGCCGAGCGATACCTACGAGCAGTACTTC.

This clonotype was recorded a few times. The CDR3 region has the DNA TGCGCCAGCAGCCAAACACAGGGGACTGGAAACACCATATATTTT. Its translation is CASSQTQGTGNTIYF. The chain recombines TRBV4-1 with TRBJ1-3; 7 bases are a match to TRBD1. CDR3 size: 15 residues. The germline gives CDR1 MGHRA, CDR2 YSYEKL. V trimming: 2 bases; J trimming: 2 bases; junction bases outside the gene matches: 3.

V is TRBV2 and J is TRBJ1-4, with D perhaps matching TRBD1 (5 bases). The V end was cut by 8 bases, the J end by 7 bases, with 20 bases between. CDR1 and CDR2 from the germline V gene are SNHLY and FYNNEI. The CDR3 loop spans 15 amino acids. The chain's CDR3 is CASYGKGKESEKLFF. CDR3 coding DNA: TGTGCCAGCTATGGGAAGGGGAAGGAGAGTGAAAAACTGTTTTTT.

This clonotype was recorded at least ten times. J is TRBJ1-2 and V is TRBV7-2; maybe TRBD1 (5 bases). V was pared by 1 base and J by 5 bases, with 11 bases between. Per the germline V gene, CDR1 is SGHTA and CDR2 is FQGNSA. This CDR3 region has 14 residues. CDR3 loop: CASSLEGQGYGYTF. The CDR3 coding sequence is TGTGCCAGCAGCTTAGAGGGGCAGGGATATGGCTACACCTTC. The complete variable domain, with remaining parts taken from reference TRBV7-2 and TRBJ1-2, reads GAGVSQSPSNKVTEKGKDVELRCDPISGHTALYWYRQSLGQGLEFLIYFQGNSAPDKSGLPSDRFSAERTGGSVSTLTIQRTQQEDSAVYLCASSLEGQGYGYTFGSGTRLTVV.

Comments on this clonotype: Its ends do not fully match the called genes, so a read error is possible. J is TRBJ2-2 and V is TRBV7-6; 10 bases map to TRBD1. Germline-derived CDR1 and CDR2 are SGHVS and FNYEAQ. The CDR3 totals 19 residues. CDR3 protein: CASSQEPGQGPWDTGELFF. As DNA, the CDR3 is TGTGCTAGCAGCCAGGAACCGGGACAGGGGCCCTGGGACACCGGGGAGCTGTTTTTT.

This clonotype has just one count. This chain links TRBV3-1 with TRBJ1-1, with D unresolved. In germline, CDR1 is LGHDT, CDR2 YNNKEL (reference sequence). The CDR3 loop spans 13 amino acids. With 5 bases removed from V and 11 bases from J, the gap between germline ends came to 18 bases. This CDR3 is CASSLGPRVVAFF. For the CDR3, the DNA is TGTGCCAGCAGCTTAGGACCCCGAGTTGTCGCTTTCTTT.

For this clonotype: A much larger clone sits a single nucleotide away, making a read error possible. Because it lacks the conserved phenylalanine or tryptophan at the end, this CDR3 is likely a read error. The chain uses TRBV28 and TRBJ2-7; 8 nucleotides match TRBD1. The CDR3 length is 16 residues. Germline V gene sequence: CDR1 MDHEN, CDR2 SYDVKM. J was trimmed by 2 bases and V by 1 base; bases with no gene match: 7. The CDR3 DNA reads as TGTGCCAGCAGTTTATCCGGACAGGGTGGGACCTACGAGCAGTACTTA. Protein sequence: CASSLSGQGGTYEQYL.

This chain links TRBV7-6 with TRBJ2-4, with D tentatively TRBD2 (6 bases). This CDR3 comprises 16 residues. Germline-derived CDR1 and CDR2 are SGHVS and FNYEAQ. With 1 base removed from V and 5 bases from J, the gap between germline ends came to 15 bases. CDR3 amino acids: CASSLGTKGNQNIQYF. CDR3 coding DNA: TGTGCCAGCAGCTTAGGGACTAAGGGGAACCAAAACATTCAGTACTTC.